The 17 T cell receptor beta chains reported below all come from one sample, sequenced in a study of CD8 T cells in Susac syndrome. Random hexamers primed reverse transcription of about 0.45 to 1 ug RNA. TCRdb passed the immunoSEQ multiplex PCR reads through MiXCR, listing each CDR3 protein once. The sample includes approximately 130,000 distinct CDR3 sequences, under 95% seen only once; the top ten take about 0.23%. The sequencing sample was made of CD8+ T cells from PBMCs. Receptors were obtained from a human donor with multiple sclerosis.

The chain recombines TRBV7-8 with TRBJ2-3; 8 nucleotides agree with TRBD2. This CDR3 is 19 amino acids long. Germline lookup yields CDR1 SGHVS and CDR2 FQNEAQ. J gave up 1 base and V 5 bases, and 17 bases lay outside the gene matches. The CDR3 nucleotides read TGTGCCAGCAGCCCTTTCGGCGTAGCGGGGACACGGGGCACAGATACGCAGTATTTT. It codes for CASSPFGVAGTRGTDTQYF.

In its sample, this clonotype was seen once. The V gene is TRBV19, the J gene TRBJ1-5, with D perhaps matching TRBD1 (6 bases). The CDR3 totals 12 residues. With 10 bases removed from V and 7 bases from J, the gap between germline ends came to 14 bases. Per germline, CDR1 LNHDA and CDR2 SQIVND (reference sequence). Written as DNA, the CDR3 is TGTGCCACCGAACAGGGCCTACAGCCCCAGCATTTT. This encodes CATEQGLQPQHF.

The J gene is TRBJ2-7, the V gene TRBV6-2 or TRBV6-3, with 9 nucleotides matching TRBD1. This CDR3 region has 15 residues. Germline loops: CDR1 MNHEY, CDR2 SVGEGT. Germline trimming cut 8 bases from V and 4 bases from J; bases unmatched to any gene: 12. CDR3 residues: CASLSPGQGEYEQYF. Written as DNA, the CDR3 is TGTGCCAGCCTTTCACCGGGACAGGGAGAATACGAGCAGTACTTC.

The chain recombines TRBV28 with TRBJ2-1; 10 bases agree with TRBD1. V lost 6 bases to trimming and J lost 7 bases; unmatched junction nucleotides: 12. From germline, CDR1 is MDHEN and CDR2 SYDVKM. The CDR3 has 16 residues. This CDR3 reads CASRLLRDRGGNEQFF. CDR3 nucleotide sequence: TGTGCCAGCAGACTTCTCCGGGACAGGGGTGGAAATGAGCAGTTCTTC. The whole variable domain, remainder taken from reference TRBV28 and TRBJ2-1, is DVKVTQSSRYLVKRTGEKVFLECVQDMDHENMFWYRQDPGLGLRLIYFSYDVKMKEKGDIPEGYSVSREKKERFSLILESASTNQTSMYLCASRLLRDRGGNEQFFGPGTRLTVL.

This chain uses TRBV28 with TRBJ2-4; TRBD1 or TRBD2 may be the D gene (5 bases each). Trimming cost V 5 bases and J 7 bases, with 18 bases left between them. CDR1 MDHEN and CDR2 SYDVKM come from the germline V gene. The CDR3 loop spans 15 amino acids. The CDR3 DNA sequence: TGTGCCAGCAGTCCACTATCGGGGCTGCGGAACATTCAGTACTTC. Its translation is CASSPLSGLRNIQYF.

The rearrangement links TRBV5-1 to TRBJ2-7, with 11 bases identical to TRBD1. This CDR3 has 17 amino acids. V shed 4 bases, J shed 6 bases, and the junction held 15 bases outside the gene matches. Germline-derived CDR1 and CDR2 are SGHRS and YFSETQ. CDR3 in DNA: TGCGCCAGCAGCCCCGGGACAGGGGGACCCTGGGGCTCCGAGCAGTACTTC. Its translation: CASSPGTGGPWGSEQYF.

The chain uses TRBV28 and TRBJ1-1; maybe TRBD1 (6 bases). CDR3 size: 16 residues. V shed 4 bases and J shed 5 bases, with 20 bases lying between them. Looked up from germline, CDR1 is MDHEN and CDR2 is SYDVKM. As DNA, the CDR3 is TGTGCCAGCAGTTCCGCGCATACAGGGAAGTGGACTGAAGCTTTCTTT. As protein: CASSSAHTGKWTEAFF.

Here the CDR3 DNA reads TGTGCCAGCAGTTACCCCCCTGGTGGCGTTTCCACCGGGGAGCTGTTTTTT. Translating it yields CASSYPPGGVSTGELFF. V gene TRBV6-5 combines with J gene TRBJ2-2; no reliable D call. Germline V gene lookup returns CDR1 MNHEY and CDR2 SVGAGI. This CDR3 spans 17 amino acids. V was clipped by 2 bases and J by 4 bases, with 17 bases between them.

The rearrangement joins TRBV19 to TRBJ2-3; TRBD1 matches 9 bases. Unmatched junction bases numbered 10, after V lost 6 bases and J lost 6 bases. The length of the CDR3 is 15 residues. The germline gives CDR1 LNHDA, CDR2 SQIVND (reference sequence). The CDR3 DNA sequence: TGTGCCAGTAGCAAGGGGACAGGGATTGTGGATACGCAGTATTTT. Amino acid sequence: CASSKGTGIVDTQYF.

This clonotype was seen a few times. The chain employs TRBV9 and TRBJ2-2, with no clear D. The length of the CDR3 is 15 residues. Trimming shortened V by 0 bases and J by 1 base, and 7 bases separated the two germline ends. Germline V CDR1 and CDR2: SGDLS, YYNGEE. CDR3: CASSVGSGNTGELFF. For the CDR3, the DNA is TGTGCCAGCAGCGTAGGTTCCGGGAACACCGGGGAGCTGTTTTTT.

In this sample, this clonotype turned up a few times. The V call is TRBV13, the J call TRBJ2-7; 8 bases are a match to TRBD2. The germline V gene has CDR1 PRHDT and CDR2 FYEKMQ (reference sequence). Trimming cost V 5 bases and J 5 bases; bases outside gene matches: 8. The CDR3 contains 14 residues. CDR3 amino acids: CASSGTGTSDEQYF. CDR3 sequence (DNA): TGTGCCAGCAGCGGAACCGGGACTAGTGACGAGCAGTACTTC.

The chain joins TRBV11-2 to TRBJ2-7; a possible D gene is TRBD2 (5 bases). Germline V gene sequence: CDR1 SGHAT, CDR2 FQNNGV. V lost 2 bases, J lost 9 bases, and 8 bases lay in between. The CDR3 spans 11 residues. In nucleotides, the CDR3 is TGTGCCAGCAGCTTATTCCGGGGGCAGTACTTC. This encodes CASSLFRGQYF.

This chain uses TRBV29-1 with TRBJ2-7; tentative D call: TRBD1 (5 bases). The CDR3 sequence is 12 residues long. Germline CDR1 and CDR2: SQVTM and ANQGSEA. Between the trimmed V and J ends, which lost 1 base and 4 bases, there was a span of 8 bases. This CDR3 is CSVEATGYEQYF. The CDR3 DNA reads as TGCAGCGTTGAAGCAACAGGTTACGAGCAGTACTTC.

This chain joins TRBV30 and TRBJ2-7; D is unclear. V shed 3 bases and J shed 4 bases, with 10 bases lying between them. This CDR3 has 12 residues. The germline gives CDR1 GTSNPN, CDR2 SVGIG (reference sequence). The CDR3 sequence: CAWSPGLYEQYF. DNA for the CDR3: TGTGCCTGGAGCCCGGGTTTGTACGAGCAGTACTTC.

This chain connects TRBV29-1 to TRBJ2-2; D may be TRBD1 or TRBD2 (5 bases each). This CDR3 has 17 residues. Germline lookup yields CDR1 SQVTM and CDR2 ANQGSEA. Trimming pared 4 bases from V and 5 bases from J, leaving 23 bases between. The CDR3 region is CSVAAHGTLTGTGELFF. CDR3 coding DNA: TGCAGCGTTGCGGCACACGGGACCCTTACGGGTACCGGGGAGCTGTTTTTT.

The CDR3 region has the DNA TGTGCCAGCCACCGGACAGGGGGGGACACTGAAGCTTTCTTT. It encodes CASHRTGGDTEAFF. The rearrangement links TRBV27 to TRBJ1-1; 10 bases match TRBD1. The CDR3 covers 14 residues. V was pared by 8 bases and J by 3 bases, with 6 bases of the junction left unmatched. Germline V gene sequence: CDR1 MNHEY, CDR2 SMNVEV (reference sequence).

CDR3 protein: CASSLSGMGRETQYF. The CDR3 nucleotides are TGTGCCAGCAGCTTATCCGGGATGGGAAGAGAGACCCAGTACTTC. The rearrangement joins TRBV11-2 to TRBJ2-5; D is possibly TRBD2 (5 bases). The CDR3 covers 15 residues. Germline CDR1 SGHAT, CDR2 FQNNGV. Trimming pared 2 bases from V and 4 bases from J, leaving 14 bases between.